Each of the 9 T cell receptor beta chains below was sequenced from the same sample in a study of cytomegalovirus exposure and HLA in healthy donors (dated by TCRdb to about 2017). To prepare the library, the immunoSEQ multiplex PCR assay was applied. The multiplex PCR relied on a mix of 60 forward primers for TCR Vbeta segments and 13 reverse primers for TCR Jbeta segments. This is the immuneACCESS table as TCRdb keeps it, with only in-frame sequences that have V and J called. A part of the clones is gone; compared with another copy, unresolved V genes explain less than half, and the rest is unexplained. The sample table lists over 100,000 clones, 80% of them with a count of one. The ten largest clones take up around 2% of the sample. The source material was PBMCs. These receptors were taken from a man aged 25 to 45 in good health and CMV-seronegative.

The rearrangement links TRBV7-7 to TRBJ2-5; tentatively, D is TRBD1 (5 bases). Deletions cut 0 bases from V and 3 bases from J, with 11 bases between. From germline, CDR1 is SSHAT and CDR2 FNYEAQ (reference sequence). The CDR3 extends over 15 amino acids. CDR3 DNA: TGTGCCAGCAGCTTAGCGCGGACAAGAGAAGAGACCCAGTACTTC. Translated: CASSLARTREETQYF.

This clone was counted between two and nine times. The chain couples TRBV5-8 to TRBJ1-6, with D hard to call. Germline-derived CDR1 and CDR2 are SGHTS and YDEGEE. This CDR3 spans 12 amino acids. Trimming pared 7 bases from V and 7 bases from J, leaving 9 bases between. Written as DNA, the CDR3 is TGTGCCAGCGTTCGGGTAAATTCACCCCTCCACTTT. This codes for CASVRVNSPLHF. The full variable domain, with the rest looked up from reference TRBV5-8 and TRBJ1-6, is EAGVTQSPTHLIKTRGQQATLRCSPISGHTSVYWYQQALGLGLQFLLWYDEGEERNRGNFPPRFSGRQFPNYSSELNVNALELEDSALYLCASVRVNSPLHFGNGTRLTVT.

The V call is TRBV19, the J call TRBJ1-1; D may be TRBD1 (5 bases). The V end was cut by 6 bases, the J end by 0 bases, with 14 bases between. This CDR3 has 15 amino acids. Germline CDR1 and CDR2: LNHDA and SQIVND (reference sequence). CDR3 sequence: CASRFSGLLNTEAFF. The CDR3 DNA is TGTGCCAGTAGGTTTTCGGGACTATTGAACACTGAAGCTTTCTTT.

The chain carries TRBV30 and TRBJ1-6; D perhaps matches TRBD1 (6 bases). The CDR3 is 16 amino acids. With 1 base removed from V and 5 bases from J, the gap between germline ends came to 15 bases. Germline CDR1 reads GTSNPN; CDR2 reads SVGIG (reference sequence). CDR3 coding DNA: TGTGCCTGGAGTGGTCAGGGGATTGGAGATAATTCACCCCTCCACTTT. This translates into CAWSGQGIGDNSPLHF.

This clone was counted between two and nine times. Other DNA sequences in this sample translate to the same CDR3. The chain recombines TRBV6-5 with TRBJ2-7; 10 bases agree with TRBD2. CDR3 length: 15 amino acids. Unmatched junction bases numbered 1, after V lost 0 bases and J lost 2 bases. Germline V CDR1 and CDR2: MNHEY, SVGAGI. The CDR3 coding sequence is TGTGCCAGCAGTTACTCGAGCGGGGGGGCCTACGAGCAGTACTTC. As protein: CASSYSSGGAYEQYF.

This chain links TRBV6-6 with TRBJ1-3, with 10 bases matching TRBD1. CDR1 and CDR2 (germline): MNHNY, SVGAGI (reference sequence). The trim removed 2 bases at V and 4 bases at J, leaving 5 bases unmatched. This CDR3 contains 16 residues. This CDR3 is CASSYVTGGVGNTIYF. The CDR3 coding sequence is TGTGCCAGCAGTTACGTGACAGGGGGCGTGGGAAACACCATATATTTT.

This clone was counted once. The DNA for the CDR3 is TGCAGCGCCCTTCACGGGGGGGGCTATGGCTACACCTTC. Residues: CSALHGGGYGYTF. The chain joins TRBV29-1 to TRBJ1-2; D is perhaps TRBD1 (5 bases). The V end lost 7 bases, the J end lost 4 bases, and 16 bases lay between the germline ends. Germline V lookup: CDR1 SQVTM, CDR2 ANQGSEA. The CDR3 consists of 13 residues. Full variable domain (outside the CDR3, taken from reference TRBV29-1 and TRBJ1-2): SAVISQKPSRDICQRGTSLTIQCQVDSQVTMMFWYRQQPGQSLTLIATANQGSEATYESGFVIDKFPISRPNLTFSTLTVSNMSPEDSSIYLCSALHGGGYGYTFGSGTRLTVV.

This CDR3 reads CASSSPIGQGAAGANVLTF. CDR3 DNA: TGTGCCAGCAGCTCTCCAATTGGACAGGGGGCGGCTGGGGCCAACGTCCTGACTTTC. J is TRBJ2-6 and V is TRBV7-6, with TRBD1 identical over 11 bases. V lost 4 bases, J lost 2 bases, and 10 bases stayed unmatched. Germline V gene data show CDR1 as SGHVS and CDR2 as FNYEAQ. The CDR3 runs to 19 residues.

This chain links TRBV28 with TRBJ1-2; D not certain. The CDR3 extends over 14 amino acids. The germline CDR1 and CDR2 sequences are MDHEN and SYDVKM. Trimming pared 4 bases from V and 3 bases from J, leaving 12 bases between. The CDR3 nucleotides read TGTGCCAGCAGTTCCCTAGTCCGGGACTATGGCTACACCTTC. Amino acid sequence: CASSSLVRDYGYTF.